These T cell receptor beta chains were read from a single sample in a study of blood T cell repertoires in COVID-19. Generated by immunoSEQ multiplex PCR, the TCRdb table keeps only in-frame clones and is missing some. The profile covers around 200,000 clones, with around nine tenths appearing a single time and about 1% taken by the ten largest. The sequencing input was peripheral blood. The source of these receptors is a woman in her late teens or twenties who had recovered from COVID-19. The CDR3 runs from the conserved cysteine through the conserved F or W. Fields, in order: V gene, clone size, D gene, J gene, CDR3 protein, CDR3 DNA. The D gene is left open where the match is weak. Clone size is shown for a subset of rows, as once, few, many or a class of expanded clone.

V gene: TRBV7-2
clone size: NA
D gene: TRBD2
J gene: TRBJ2-1
CDR3 protein: CASSPKRGPIYNEQFF
CDR3 DNA: TGTGCCAGCAGCCCGAAGCGGGGCCCTATCTACAATGAGCAGTTCTTC

V gene: TRBV13
clone size: NA
D gene: TRBD2
J gene: TRBJ2-5
CDR3 protein: CASSQRLAGGRETQYF
CDR3 DNA: TGTGCCAGCAGCCAACGACTAGCGGGGGGGCGAGAGACCCAGTACTTC

V gene: TRBV5-1
clone size: NA
D gene: NA
J gene: TRBJ1-2
CDR3 protein: CASREDSYGYTF
CDR3 DNA: TGCGCCAGCAGAGAGGACAGCTATGGCTACACCTTC

V gene: TRBV7-3
clone size: NA
D gene: NA
J gene: TRBJ2-3
CDR3 protein: CASSSTREDTQYF
CDR3 DNA: TGTGCCAGCAGCTCAACCCGGGAAGATACGCAGTATTTT

V gene: TRBV11-1
clone size: NA
D gene: NA
J gene: TRBJ1-1
CDR3 protein: CASSLGRNTEAFF
CDR3 DNA: TGTGCCAGCAGCTTAGGCAGAAACACTGAAGCTTTCTTT

V gene: TRBV6-2/TRBV6-3
clone size: NA
D gene: NA
J gene: TRBJ1-5
CDR3 protein: CASSYGGEGNQPQHF
CDR3 DNA: TGTGCCAGCAGTTACGGGGGCGAGGGCAATCAGCCCCAGCATTTT

V gene: TRBV7-2
clone size: once
D gene: NA
J gene: TRBJ1-1
CDR3 protein: CASSLPKDQGTEAFF
CDR3 DNA: TGTGCCAGCAGCTTACCGAAGGACCAGGGCACTGAAGCTTTCTTT

V gene: TRBV11-2
clone size: NA
D gene: NA
J gene: TRBJ1-3
CDR3 protein: CASSPISGNTIYF
CDR3 DNA: TGTGCCAGCAGCCCCATCTCTGGAAACACCATATATTTT

V gene: TRBV5-1
clone size: NA
D gene: NA
J gene: TRBJ1-6
CDR3 protein: CASSLGQVDSSLHF
CDR3 DNA: TGCGCCAGCAGCTTGGGACAGGTAGATTCTTCCCTCCACTTT

V gene: TRBV6-4
clone size: NA
D gene: TRBD2
J gene: TRBJ2-3
CDR3 protein: CASSELAGKADTQYF
CDR3 DNA: TGTGCCAGCAGTGAACTAGCGGGAAAAGCAGATACGCAGTATTTT

V gene: TRBV29-1
clone size: NA
D gene: TRBD1
J gene: TRBJ2-6
CDR3 protein: CSVEVWTGVRSGANVLTF
CDR3 DNA: TGCAGCGTTGAAGTGTGGACAGGGGTCCGCTCTGGGGCCAACGTCCTGACTTTC

V gene: TRBV5-3
clone size: NA
D gene: TRBD1
J gene: TRBJ1-5
CDR3 protein: CARSLEGTGGERNNQPQHF
CDR3 DNA: TGTGCCAGAAGCTTGGAGGGGACAGGGGGCGAAAGGAACAATCAGCCCCAGCATTTT

V gene: TRBV6-1
clone size: NA
D gene: TRBD2
J gene: TRBJ2-5
CDR3 protein: CASSESGLAGTQYF
CDR3 DNA: TGTGCCAGCAGTGAATCAGGACTAGCGGGGACCCAGTACTTC

V gene: TRBV10-3
clone size: NA
D gene: TRBD1
J gene: TRBJ1-4
CDR3 protein: CAISDIGGREKLFF
CDR3 DNA: TGTGCCATCAGTGATATAGGGGGCAGGGAAAAACTGTTTTTT

V gene: TRBV7-3
clone size: once
D gene: TRBD2
J gene: TRBJ2-3
CDR3 protein: CASSLSGREEVSTDTQYF
CDR3 DNA: TGTGCCAGCAGCTTATCGGGGCGGGAGGAAGTCAGCACAGATACGCAGTATTTT

V gene: TRBV7-8
clone size: few
D gene: NA
J gene: TRBJ1-2
CDR3 protein: CASSLISGDYGYTF
CDR3 DNA: TGTGCCAGCAGCCTAATATCAGGGGACTATGGCTACACCTTC

V gene: TRBV21-1
clone size: NA
D gene: NA
J gene: TRBJ2-2
CDR3 protein: CASSTPQGGTGELFF
CDR3 DNA: TGTGCCAGCAGCACCCCACAGGGGGGGACCGGGGAGCTGTTTTTT

V gene: TRBV4-1
clone size: NA
D gene: TRBD2
J gene: TRBJ2-1
CDR3 protein: CASSQGAGAGFEQFF
CDR3 DNA: TGCGCCAGCAGCCAAGGAGCGGGGGCAGGGTTCGAGCAGTTCTTC

V gene: TRBV5-1
clone size: NA
D gene: NA
J gene: TRBJ2-5
CDR3 protein: CASRPARIQETQYF
CDR3 DNA: TGCGCCAGCAGACCCGCGAGGATCCAAGAGACCCAGTACTTC

V gene: TRBV28
clone size: NA
D gene: NA
J gene: TRBJ1-1
CDR3 protein: CASSLGAGGGGRTEAFF
CDR3 DNA: TGTGCCAGCAGTCTGGGAGCGGGAGGCGGCGGTCGAACTGAAGCTTTCTTT

V gene: TRBV4-3
clone size: NA
D gene: NA
J gene: TRBJ2-2
CDR3 protein: CASSQDGGTNTGELFF
CDR3 DNA: TGCGCCAGCAGCCAAGATGGGGGGACGAACACCGGGGAGCTGTTTTTT

V gene: TRBV12-3/TRBV12-4
clone size: NA
D gene: NA
J gene: TRBJ1-2
CDR3 protein: CASSLGAFYGYTF
CDR3 DNA: TGTGCCAGCAGCCTAGGCGCCTTCTATGGCTACACCTTC

V gene: TRBV18
clone size: NA
D gene: TRBD1
J gene: TRBJ1-4
CDR3 protein: CASSPPGQGVETNEKLFF
CDR3 DNA: TGTGCCAGCTCACCACCGGGCCAGGGGGTTGAAACTAATGAAAAACTGTTTTTT

V gene: TRBV10-3
clone size: few
D gene: NA
J gene: TRBJ1-4
CDR3 protein: CAISNDRTATNEKLFF
CDR3 DNA: TGTGCCATCAGTAACGACAGGACTGCAACTAATGAAAAACTGTTTTTT

V gene: TRBV23-1
clone size: few
D gene: NA
J gene: TRBJ1-5
CDR3 protein: CASSQSIGRQPQHF
CDR3 DNA: TGCGCCAGCAGTCAATCGATCGGTAGACAGCCCCAGCATTTT

V gene: TRBV30
clone size: NA
D gene: TRBD1
J gene: TRBJ1-1
CDR3 protein: CAWSITGGTEAFF
CDR3 DNA: TGTGCCTGGAGTATCACAGGGGGCACTGAAGCTTTCTTT

V gene: TRBV6-5
clone size: once
D gene: NA
J gene: TRBJ2-2
CDR3 protein: CASRSRATGELFF
CDR3 DNA: TGTGCCAGCAGATCTAGAGCCACCGGGGAGCTGTTTTTT

V gene: TRBV29-1
clone size: NA
D gene: TRBD1
J gene: TRBJ1-1
CDR3 protein: CSALTGAEAFF
CDR3 DNA: TGCAGCGCCCTAACAGGGGCTGAAGCTTTCTTT

V gene: TRBV15
clone size: NA
D gene: NA
J gene: TRBJ2-1
CDR3 protein: CATSRDVEGVNEQFF
CDR3 DNA: TGTGCCACCAGCAGAGATGTAGAGGGCGTCAATGAGCAGTTCTTC

V gene: TRBV5-6
clone size: once
D gene: TRBD2
J gene: TRBJ2-1
CDR3 protein: CASSVISVASGIDNEQFF
CDR3 DNA: TGTGCCAGCAGCGTGATTTCGGTCGCTAGCGGGATAGACAATGAGCAGTTCTTC

V gene: TRBV19
clone size: NA
D gene: NA
J gene: TRBJ2-1
CDR3 protein: CASSIAGEQFF
CDR3 DNA: TGTGCCAGTAGTATTGCGGGTGAGCAGTTCTTC

V gene: TRBV4-2
clone size: NA
D gene: NA
J gene: TRBJ1-5
CDR3 protein: CASSQVPGGNQPQHF
CDR3 DNA: TGTGCCAGCAGCCAAGTACCCGGGGGCAATCAGCCCCAGCATTTT

V gene: TRBV7-2
clone size: NA
D gene: NA
J gene: TRBJ1-3
CDR3 protein: CASSFPRDSGNTIYF
CDR3 DNA: TGTGCCAGCAGCTTTCCCAGGGACTCTGGAAACACCATATATTTT

V gene: TRBV9
clone size: NA
D gene: NA
J gene: TRBJ2-7
CDR3 protein: CASSVESGELYEQYF
CDR3 DNA: TGTGCCAGCAGCGTAGAATCAGGGGAACTTTACGAGCAGTACTTC

V gene: TRBV9
clone size: NA
D gene: TRBD1
J gene: TRBJ2-3
CDR3 protein: CASTRPGQGVYF
CDR3 DNA: TGTGCCAGCACCAGGCCCGGACAGGGGGTGTATTTT

V gene: TRBV19
clone size: few
D gene: NA
J gene: TRBJ1-1
CDR3 protein: CASSIPVRYNTEAFF
CDR3 DNA: TGTGCCAGTAGTATTCCCGTCAGATATAACACTGAAGCTTTCTTT

V gene: TRBV9
clone size: NA
D gene: NA
J gene: TRBJ2-3
CDR3 protein: CASSLSGLSVDTQYF
CDR3 DNA: TGTGCCAGCAGCCTCTCGGGACTTAGCGTAGATACGCAGTATTTT

V gene: TRBV21-1
clone size: NA
D gene: NA
J gene: TRBJ2-3
CDR3 protein: CATRGAGRDTQYF
CDR3 DNA: TGTGCCACCAGAGGAGCGGGACGAGATACGCAGTATTTT

V gene: TRBV2
clone size: NA
D gene: NA
J gene: TRBJ2-3
CDR3 protein: CASSDGSTDTQYF
CDR3 DNA: TGTGCCAGCAGTGACGGGAGCACAGATACGCAGTATTTT

V gene: TRBV5-1
clone size: NA
D gene: NA
J gene: TRBJ1-6
CDR3 protein: CASSRGGSSYNSPLHF
CDR3 DNA: TGCGCCAGCAGCCGGGGAGGGAGCTCCTATAATTCACCCCTCCACTTT